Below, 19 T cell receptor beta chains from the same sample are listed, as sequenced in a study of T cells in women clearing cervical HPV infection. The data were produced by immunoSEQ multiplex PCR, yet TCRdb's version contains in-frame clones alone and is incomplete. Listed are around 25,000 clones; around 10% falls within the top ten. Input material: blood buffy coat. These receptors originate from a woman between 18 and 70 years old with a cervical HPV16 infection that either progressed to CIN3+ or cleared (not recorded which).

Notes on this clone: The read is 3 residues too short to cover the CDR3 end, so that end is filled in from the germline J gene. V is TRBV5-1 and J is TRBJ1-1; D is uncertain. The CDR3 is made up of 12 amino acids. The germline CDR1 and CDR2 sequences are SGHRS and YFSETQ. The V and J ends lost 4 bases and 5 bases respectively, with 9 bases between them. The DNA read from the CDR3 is TGCGCCAGCAGCCCCCGAGGGACTGAA. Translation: CASSPRGTE. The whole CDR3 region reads CASSPRGTEAFF.

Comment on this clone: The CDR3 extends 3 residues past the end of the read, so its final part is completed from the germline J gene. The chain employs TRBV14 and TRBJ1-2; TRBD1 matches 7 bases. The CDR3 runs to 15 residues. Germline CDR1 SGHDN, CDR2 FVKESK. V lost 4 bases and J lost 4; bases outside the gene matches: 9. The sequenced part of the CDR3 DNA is TGTGCCAGCAGCCTCAACAGGGGTACTGGCTATGGC. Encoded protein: CASSLNRGTGYG. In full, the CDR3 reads CASSLNRGTGYGYTF.

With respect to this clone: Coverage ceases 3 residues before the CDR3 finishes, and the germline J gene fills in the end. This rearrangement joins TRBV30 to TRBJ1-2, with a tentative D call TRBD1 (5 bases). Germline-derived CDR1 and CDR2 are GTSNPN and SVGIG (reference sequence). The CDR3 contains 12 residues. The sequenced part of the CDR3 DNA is TGTGCCTGGAGCCCAGGGTTTCGGGGC. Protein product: CAWSPGFRG. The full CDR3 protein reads CAWSPGFRGYTF.

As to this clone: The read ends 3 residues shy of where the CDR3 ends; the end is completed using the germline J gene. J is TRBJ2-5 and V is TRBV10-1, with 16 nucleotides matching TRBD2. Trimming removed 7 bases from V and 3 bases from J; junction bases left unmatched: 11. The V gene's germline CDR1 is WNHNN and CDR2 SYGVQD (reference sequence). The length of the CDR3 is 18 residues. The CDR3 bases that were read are TGCGCCAGCATCCTCGGGACTAGCGGGAGGGAGCCGGAAGAGACC. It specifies CASILGTSGREPEET. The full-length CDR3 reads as CASILGTSGREPEETQYF.

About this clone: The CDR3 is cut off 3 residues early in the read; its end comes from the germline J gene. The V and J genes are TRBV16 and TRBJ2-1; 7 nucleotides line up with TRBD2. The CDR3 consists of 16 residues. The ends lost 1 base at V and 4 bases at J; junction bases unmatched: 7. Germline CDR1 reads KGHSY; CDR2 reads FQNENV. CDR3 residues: CASSQFGQRGYNEQFF. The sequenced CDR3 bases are TGTGCCAGCAGCCAATTTGGTCAGCGGGGATACAATGAG.

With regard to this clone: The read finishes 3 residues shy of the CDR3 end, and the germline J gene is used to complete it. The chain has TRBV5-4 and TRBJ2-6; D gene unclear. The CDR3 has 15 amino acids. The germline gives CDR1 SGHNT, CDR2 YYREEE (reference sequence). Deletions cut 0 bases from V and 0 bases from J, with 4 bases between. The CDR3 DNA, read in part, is TGTGCCAGCAGCTTGGGAGGCTCTGGGGCCAACGTC. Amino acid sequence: CASSLGGSGANV. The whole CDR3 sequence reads CASSLGGSGANVLTF.

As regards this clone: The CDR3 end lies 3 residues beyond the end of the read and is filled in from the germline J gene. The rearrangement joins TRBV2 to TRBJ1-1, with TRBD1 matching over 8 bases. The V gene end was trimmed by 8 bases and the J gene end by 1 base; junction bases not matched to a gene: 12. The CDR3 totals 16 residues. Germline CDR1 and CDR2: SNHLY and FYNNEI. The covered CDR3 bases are TGTGCCAGCCGTCGAACAACCGGGACAGGGAACACTGAA. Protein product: CASRRTTGTGNTE. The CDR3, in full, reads CASRRTTGTGNTEAFF. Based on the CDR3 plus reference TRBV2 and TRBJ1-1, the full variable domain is EPEVTQTPSHQVTQMGQEVILRCVPISNHLYFYWYRQILGQKVEFLVSFYNNEISEKSEIFDDQFSVERPDGSNFTLKIRSTKLEDSAMYFCASRRTTGTGNTEAFFGQGTRLTVV.

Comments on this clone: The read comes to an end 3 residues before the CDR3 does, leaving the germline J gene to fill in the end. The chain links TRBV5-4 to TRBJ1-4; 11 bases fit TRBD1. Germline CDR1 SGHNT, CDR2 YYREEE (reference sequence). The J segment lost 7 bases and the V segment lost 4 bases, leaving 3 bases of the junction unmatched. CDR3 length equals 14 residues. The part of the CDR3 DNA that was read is TGTGCCAGCAGCATAGGGACAGGGGGTGAAAAA. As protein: CASSIGTGGEK. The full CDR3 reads CASSIGTGGEKLFF.

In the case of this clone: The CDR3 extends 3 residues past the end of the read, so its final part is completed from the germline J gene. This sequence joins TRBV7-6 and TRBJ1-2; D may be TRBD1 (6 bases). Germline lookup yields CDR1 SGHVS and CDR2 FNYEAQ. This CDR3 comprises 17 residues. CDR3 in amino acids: CASSLVVGAANSYDYTF. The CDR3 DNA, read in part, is TGTGCCAGCAGCTTAGTTGTGGGGGCAGCAAATTCCTACGAC.

The CDR3 sequence: CSVEGLTKLSYNEQFF. The part of the CDR3 DNA that was read is TGCAGCGTTGAAGGTTTGACAAAGCTCTCCTACAATGAG. This chain uses TRBV29-1 with TRBJ2-1; D is unresolved. The read stops 3 residues short of the end of the CDR3; the missing end is completed from the germline J gene. The ends were cut back, 1 base at V and 0 bases at J, with 13 bases in the middle. Germline values: CDR1 SQVTM, CDR2 ANQGSEA. The CDR3 sequence is 16 residues long.

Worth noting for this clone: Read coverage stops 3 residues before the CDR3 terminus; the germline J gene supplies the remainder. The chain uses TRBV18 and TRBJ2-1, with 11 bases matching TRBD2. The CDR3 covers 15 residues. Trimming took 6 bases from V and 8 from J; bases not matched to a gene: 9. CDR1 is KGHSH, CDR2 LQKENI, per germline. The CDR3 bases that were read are TGTGCCAGCTCGTCGCTAGCGGGGGGTGACGATGAG. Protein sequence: CASSSLAGGDDE. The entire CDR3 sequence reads CASSSLAGGDDEQFF.

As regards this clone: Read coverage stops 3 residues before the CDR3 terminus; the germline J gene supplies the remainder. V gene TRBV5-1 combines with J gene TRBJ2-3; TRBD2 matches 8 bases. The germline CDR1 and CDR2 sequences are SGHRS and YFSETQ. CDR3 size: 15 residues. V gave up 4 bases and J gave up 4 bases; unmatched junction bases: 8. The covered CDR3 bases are TGCGCCAGCAGCCAGGGACTAGTAGAGGCAGATACG. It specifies CASSQGLVEADT. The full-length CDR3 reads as CASSQGLVEADTQYF.

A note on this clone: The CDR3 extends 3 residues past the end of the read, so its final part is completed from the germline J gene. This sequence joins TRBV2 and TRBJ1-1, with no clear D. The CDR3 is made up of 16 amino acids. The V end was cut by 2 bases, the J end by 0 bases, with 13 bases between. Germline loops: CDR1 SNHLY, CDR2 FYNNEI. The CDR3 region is CASSEMGTRLNTEAFF. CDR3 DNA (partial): TGTGCCAGCAGTGAAATGGGCACCCGGCTGAACACTGAA.

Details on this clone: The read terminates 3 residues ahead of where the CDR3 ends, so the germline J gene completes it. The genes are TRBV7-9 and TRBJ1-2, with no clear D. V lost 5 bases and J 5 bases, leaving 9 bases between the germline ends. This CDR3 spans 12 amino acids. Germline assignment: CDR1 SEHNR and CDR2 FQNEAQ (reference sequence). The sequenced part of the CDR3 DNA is TGTGCCAGCAGCCTCATAGCATATGGC. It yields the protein CASSLIAYG. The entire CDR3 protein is CASSLIAYGYTF.

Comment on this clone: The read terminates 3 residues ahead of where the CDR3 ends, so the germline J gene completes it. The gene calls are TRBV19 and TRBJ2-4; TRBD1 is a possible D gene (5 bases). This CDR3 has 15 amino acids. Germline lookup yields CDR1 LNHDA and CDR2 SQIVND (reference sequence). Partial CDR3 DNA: TGTGCCAGTAGTATCCATGGACAAGGAGCCTATGGT. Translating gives CASSIHGQGAYG. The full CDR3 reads CASSIHGQGAYGQYF.

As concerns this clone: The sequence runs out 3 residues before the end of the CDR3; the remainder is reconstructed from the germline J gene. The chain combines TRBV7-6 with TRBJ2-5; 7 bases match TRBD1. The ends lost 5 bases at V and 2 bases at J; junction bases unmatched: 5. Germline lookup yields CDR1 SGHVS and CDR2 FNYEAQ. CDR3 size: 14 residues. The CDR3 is CASSHGTAQETQYF. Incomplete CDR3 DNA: TGTGCCAGCAGCCACGGGACAGCACAAGAGACC.

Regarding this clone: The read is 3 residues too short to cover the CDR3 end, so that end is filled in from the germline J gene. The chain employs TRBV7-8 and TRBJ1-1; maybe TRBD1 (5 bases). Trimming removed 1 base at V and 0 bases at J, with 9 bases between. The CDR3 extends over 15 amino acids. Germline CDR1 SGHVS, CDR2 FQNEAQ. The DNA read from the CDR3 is TGTGCCAGCAGCTTAGGACAGCCCTTGAACACTGAA. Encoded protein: CASSLGQPLNTE. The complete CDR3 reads CASSLGQPLNTEAFF.

The covered CDR3 bases are TGTGCCAGCAGCGCAGTCTACGAG. It specifies CASSAVYE. The whole CDR3 region reads CASSAVYEQYF. V and J are TRBV7-2 and TRBJ2-7; D is unresolved. The read ends 3 residues shy of where the CDR3 ends; the end is completed using the germline J gene. Trimming took off 5 bases at V and 3 bases at J, with 5 bases between the two ends. This CDR3 is built from 11 residues. CDR1 SGHTA and CDR2 FQGNSA come from the germline V gene.

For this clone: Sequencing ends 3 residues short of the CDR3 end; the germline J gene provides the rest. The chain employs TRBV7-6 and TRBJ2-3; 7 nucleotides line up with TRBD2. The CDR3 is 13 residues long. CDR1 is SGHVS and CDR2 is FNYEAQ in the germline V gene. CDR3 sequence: CASSSESRETQYF. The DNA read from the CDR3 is TGTGCCAGCAGCTCGGAGTCGCGGGAGACG.